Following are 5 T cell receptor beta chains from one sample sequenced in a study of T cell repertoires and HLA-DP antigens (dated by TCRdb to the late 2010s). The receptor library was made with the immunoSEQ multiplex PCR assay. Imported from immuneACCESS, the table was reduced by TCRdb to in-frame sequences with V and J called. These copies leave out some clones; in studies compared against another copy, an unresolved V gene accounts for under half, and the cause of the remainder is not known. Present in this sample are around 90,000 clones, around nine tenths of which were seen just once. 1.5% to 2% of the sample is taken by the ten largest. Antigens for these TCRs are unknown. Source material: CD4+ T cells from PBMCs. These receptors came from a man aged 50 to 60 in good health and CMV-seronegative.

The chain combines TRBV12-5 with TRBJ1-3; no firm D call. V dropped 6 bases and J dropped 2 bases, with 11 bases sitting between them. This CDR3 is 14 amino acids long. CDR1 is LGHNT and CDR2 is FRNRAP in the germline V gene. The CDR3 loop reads CASGPEPPGNTIYF. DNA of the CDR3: TGTGCTAGTGGACCAGAACCTCCTGGAAACACCATATATTTT.

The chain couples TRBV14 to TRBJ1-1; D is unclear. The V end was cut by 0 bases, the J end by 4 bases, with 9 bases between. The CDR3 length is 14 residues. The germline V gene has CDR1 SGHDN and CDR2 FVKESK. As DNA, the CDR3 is TGTGCCAGCAGCCAAGACTCGGCCTCCACTGAAGCTTTCTTT. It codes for CASSQDSASTEAFF.

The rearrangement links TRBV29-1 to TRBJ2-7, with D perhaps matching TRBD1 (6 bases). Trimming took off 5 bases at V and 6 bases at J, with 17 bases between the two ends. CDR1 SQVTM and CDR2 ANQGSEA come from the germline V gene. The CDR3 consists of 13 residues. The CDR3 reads CSVHDDRSGEQYF. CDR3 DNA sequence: TGCAGCGTTCACGACGACAGGTCGGGCGAGCAGTACTTC.

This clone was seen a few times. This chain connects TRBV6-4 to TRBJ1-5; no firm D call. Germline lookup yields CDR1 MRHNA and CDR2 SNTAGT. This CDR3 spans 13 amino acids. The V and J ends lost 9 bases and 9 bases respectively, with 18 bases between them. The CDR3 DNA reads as TGTGCCAGGTTTATTGCCTCAATCATGCCCCAGCATTTT. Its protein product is CARFIASIMPQHF.

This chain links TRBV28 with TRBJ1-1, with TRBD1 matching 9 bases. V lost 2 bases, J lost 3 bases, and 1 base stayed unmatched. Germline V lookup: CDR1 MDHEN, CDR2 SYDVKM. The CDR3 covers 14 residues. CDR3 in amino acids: CASSLGTGYTEAFF. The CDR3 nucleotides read TGTGCCAGCAGTTTAGGGACAGGGTACACTGAAGCTTTCTTT.